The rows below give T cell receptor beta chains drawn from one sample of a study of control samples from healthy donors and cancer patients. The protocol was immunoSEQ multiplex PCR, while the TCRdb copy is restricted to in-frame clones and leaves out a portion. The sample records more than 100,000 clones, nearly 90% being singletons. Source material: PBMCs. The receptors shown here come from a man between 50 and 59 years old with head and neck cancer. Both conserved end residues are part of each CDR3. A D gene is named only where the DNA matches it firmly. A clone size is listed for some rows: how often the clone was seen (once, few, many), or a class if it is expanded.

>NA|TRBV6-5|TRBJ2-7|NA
TGTGCCAGCAGCGACCGCAGCACCTCCTACGAGCAGTACTTC
CASSDRSTSYEQYF
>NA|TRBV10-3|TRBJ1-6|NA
TGTGCCATTGCCAGCTCCTATAATTCACCCCTCCACTTT
CAIASSYNSPLHF
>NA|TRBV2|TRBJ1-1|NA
TGTGCCAGCAGTAAACAGGGGAACACTGAAGCTTTCTTT
CASSKQGNTEAFF
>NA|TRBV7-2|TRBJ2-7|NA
TGTGCCAGCAGACGCACTAAAGGGGCCTCCTACGAGCAGTACTTC
CASRRTKGASYEQYF
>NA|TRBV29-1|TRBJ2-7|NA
TGCAGCGTTGAAGATCTGGGCAAAAATTCGAACCGGCCGGGCTACGAGCAGTACTTC
CSVEDLGKNSNRPGYEQYF
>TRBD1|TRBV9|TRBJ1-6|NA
TGTGCCAGCAGCGCCGAGGGACAGGGTGGTTTTAATTCACCCCTCCACTTT
CASSAEGQGGFNSPLHF
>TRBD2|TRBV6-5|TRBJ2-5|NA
TGTGCCAGCAGGGGACTAGCGGGATCGAAGGAGACCCAGTACTTC
CASRGLAGSKETQYF
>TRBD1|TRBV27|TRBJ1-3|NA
TGTGCCAGCAGTCCCCTGACAGGGTACGGAAACACCATATATTTT
CASSPLTGYGNTIYF
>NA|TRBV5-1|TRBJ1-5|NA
TGCGCCAGCAGCGTACAGGGAGGCAATCAGCCCCAGCATTTT
CASSVQGGNQPQHF
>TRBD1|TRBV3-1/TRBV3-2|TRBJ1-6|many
TGTGCCAGCAGCTTATTACAGGGGCAGGGATCACCCCTCCACTTT
CASSLLQGQGSPLHF
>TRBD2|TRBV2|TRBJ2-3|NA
TGTGCCAGCAGTGATCGACTAGCGGGGGCAGATACGCAGTATTTT
CASSDRLAGADTQYF
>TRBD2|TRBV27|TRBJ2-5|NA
TGTGCCAGCAGCCTGGGACTAGCGGGAGGGAGGGGAGAGACCCAGTACTTC
CASSLGLAGGRGETQYF
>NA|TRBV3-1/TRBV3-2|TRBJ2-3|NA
TGTGCCAGCAGCCCTTCGAACACAGATACGCAGTATTTT
CASSPSNTDTQYF
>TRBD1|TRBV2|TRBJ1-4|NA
TGTGCCAGCAGGGACAGGACAACTAATGAAAAACTGTTTTTT
CASRDRTTNEKLFF
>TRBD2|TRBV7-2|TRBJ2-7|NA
TGTGCCAGCAGCTTAGCGTCGGGAGGGCCCTACGAGCAGTACTTC
CASSLASGGPYEQYF
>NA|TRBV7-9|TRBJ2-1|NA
TGTGCCAGCAGCTACAGCCCGATGGGGAATGAGCAGTTCTTC
CASSYSPMGNEQFF
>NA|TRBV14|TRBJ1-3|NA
TGTGCCAGCAGCTCCGGGGACTCTGGAAACACCATATATTTT
CASSSGDSGNTIYF
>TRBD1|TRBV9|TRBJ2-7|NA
TGTGCCAGCGCCGGGGGACAGGGGGCTTACGAGCAGTACTTC
CASAGGQGAYEQYF
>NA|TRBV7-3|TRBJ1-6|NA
TGTGCCAGCACCTCAAATATAGGTTCACCCCTCCACTTT
CASTSNIGSPLHF
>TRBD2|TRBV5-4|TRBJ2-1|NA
TGTGCCAGCAGCTCGGGCAGCGGGAGTCTATACAATGAGCAGTTCTTC
CASSSGSGSLYNEQFF
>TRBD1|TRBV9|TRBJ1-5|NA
TGTGCCAGCAGCGCATCAGGGGGCGCCTCTCAGCCCCAGCATTTT
CASSASGGASQPQHF
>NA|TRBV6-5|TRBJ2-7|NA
TGTGCCAGCAGTTATGGGGCGGGATCAACCTACGAGCAGTACTTC
CASSYGAGSTYEQYF
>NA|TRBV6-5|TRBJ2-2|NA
TGTGCCAGCAGTTATCAGGGTAACACCGGGGAGCTGTTTTTT
CASSYQGNTGELFF
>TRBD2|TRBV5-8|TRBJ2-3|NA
TGTGCCAGCAGCCGGGGGGTGTGGGCCGGGATAGATACGCAGTATTTT
CASSRGVWAGIDTQYF
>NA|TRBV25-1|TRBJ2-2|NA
TGTGCCAGCAGTGAAATGCAGGGGAACACCGGGGAGCTGTTTTTT
CASSEMQGNTGELFF
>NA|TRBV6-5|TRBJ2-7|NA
TGTGCCAGCAGCGTACGTCGGGGTCCTAGTGGCGAGCAGTACTTC
CASSVRRGPSGEQYF
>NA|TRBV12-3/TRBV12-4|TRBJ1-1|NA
TGTGCCAGCAGTTTGGTACAGGCTGAAGCTTTCTTT
CASSLVQAEAFF
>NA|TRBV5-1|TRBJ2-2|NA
TGCGCCAGCAGCCGTTATTCCTCCCAAAATACCGGGGAGCTGTTTTTT
CASSRYSSQNTGELFF
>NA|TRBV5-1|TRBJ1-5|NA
TGCGCCAGCAGCCGTGAGGGCTTAGGACCCCAGCATTTT
CASSREGLGPQHF
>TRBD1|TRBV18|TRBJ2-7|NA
TGTGCCAGCTCACCAATCGACAGGGGGTACGAGCAGTACTTC
CASSPIDRGYEQYF
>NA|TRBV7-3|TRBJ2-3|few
TGTGCCAGCAGCCGCGAACTAGCAGATACGCAGTATTTT
CASSRELADTQYF
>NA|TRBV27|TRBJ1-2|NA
TGTGCCAGCAGTTTACGAGATTCTGACACCTCTAACTATGGCTACACCTTC
CASSLRDSDTSNYGYTF
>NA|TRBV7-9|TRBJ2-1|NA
TGTGCCAGCAGCTTAACAAGCTACAATGAGCAGTTCTTC
CASSLTSYNEQFF
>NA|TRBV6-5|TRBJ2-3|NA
TGTGCCAGCAGTTTATACTCCGGTAGGCGCACAGATACGCAGTATTTT
CASSLYSGRRTDTQYF
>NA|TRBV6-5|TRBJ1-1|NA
TGTGCCAGCAGTCTAGGCACTGAAGCTTTCTTT
CASSLGTEAFF
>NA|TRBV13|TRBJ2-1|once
TGTGCCAGCAGCTTTAGAGGGCGGTCGAATGAGCAGTTCTTC
CASSFRGRSNEQFF
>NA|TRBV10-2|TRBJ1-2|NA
TGCGCCAGCAGTGAGGCCGTGGGTCGCGCAGTCAAGGGCGGCTACACCTTC
CASSEAVGRAVKGGYTF
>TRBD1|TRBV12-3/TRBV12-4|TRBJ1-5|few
TGTGCCAGCAGTCGTAACAGGGGTCAGCCCCAGCATTTT
CASSRNRGQPQHF
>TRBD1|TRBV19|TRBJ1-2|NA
TGTGCCAGTAGTATTTCGACAGGGCAAGCATATGGCTACACCTTC
CASSISTGQAYGYTF
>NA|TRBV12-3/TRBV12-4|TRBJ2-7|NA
TGTGCCAGCAGCTCGCAGGGTCGCGACGAGCAGTACTTC
CASSSQGRDEQYF
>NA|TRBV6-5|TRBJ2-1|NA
TGTGCCAGCAGCATTGACACCCCCTCCTACAATGAGCAGTTCTTC
CASSIDTPSYNEQFF
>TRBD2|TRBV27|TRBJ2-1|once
TGTGCCAGCAGTTTCACGAGCGGGGGGTACTACAATGAGCAGTTCTTC
CASSFTSGGYYNEQFF
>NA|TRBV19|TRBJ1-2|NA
TGTGCCAGTAGTAGGCAGAACTATGGCTACACCTTC
CASSRQNYGYTF
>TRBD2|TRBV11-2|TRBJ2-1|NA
TGTGCCAGCAGCTACATCTCAGCGGGGGGAGTCGGGAATGAGCAGTTCTTC
CASSYISAGGVGNEQFF
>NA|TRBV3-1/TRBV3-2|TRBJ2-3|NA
TGTGCCAGCAGCCCCTCGCTAGCGGGACAGGTGTGGGATACGCAGTATTTT
CASSPSLAGQVWDTQYF
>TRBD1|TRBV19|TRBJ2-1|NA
TGTGCCAGTAGTACTCCGGGACAGGCCTACAATGAGCAGTTCTTC
CASSTPGQAYNEQFF
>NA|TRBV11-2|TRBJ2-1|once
TGTGCCAGCAGCTTACCGGGAGAGGAGCGGGAGCAGTTCTTC
CASSLPGEEREQFF
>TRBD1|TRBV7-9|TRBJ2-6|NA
TGTGCCAGCAGCTTAATAGGACAGGGAGCAGGGGCCAACGTCCTGACTTTC
CASSLIGQGAGANVLTF
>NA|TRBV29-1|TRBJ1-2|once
TGCAGCGTTTATCGGGGGCCAAGCTATGGCTACACCTTC
CSVYRGPSYGYTF
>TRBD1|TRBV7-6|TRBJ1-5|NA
TGTGCCAGCAGCTTAGGGGACAGACATAGCAATCAGCCCCAGCATTTT
CASSLGDRHSNQPQHF
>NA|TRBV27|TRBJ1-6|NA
TGTGCCAGCAGTTTCTCACAGTCACCCCTCCACTTT
CASSFSQSPLHF